This T cell receptor beta chain was sequenced during a study of shared clonotypes between healthy human individuals. In the sorted-subset replicate PCRs, 200 ng DNA, 25,000 to 35,000 T cell genomes, was used. In the original processing: With immunoSEQ giving junction-only sequences and no quality scores, filtering differed. Produced via immunoSEQ multiplex PCR; TCRdb's table is partial and in-frame only. V and J calls plus clone size are reproduced from that table; the DNA served to infer D and trimming. The data contain more than 1 million clones, around 78% of them singletons. This clone was recorded at least ten times. A split of CD4+ cells into CD45RA+ naive and CD45RA-negative memory subsets was performed. Trimming took off 7 bases at V and 4 bases at J, with 13 bases between the two ends. The CDR3 runs to 14 residues. Germline lookup yields CDR1 LNHDA and CDR2 SQIVND (reference sequence).

Sequenced material: memory CD4+ T cells from PBMCs. Subset noted: CD45RA-negative fraction. The V and J genes are TRBV19 and TRBJ2-2; D is tentatively TRBD1 or TRBD2 (5 bases each). This TCR was recovered from a young man in good health. Some clones in this sample may be carry-over from other donors' samples. The chain's CDR3 is CASTKRGATGELFF. The CDR3 nucleotides are TGTGCCAGTACCAAGAGAGGGGCCACCGGGGAGCTGTTTTTT.